This record concerns one T cell receptor beta chain sequence. Its antigen is still unknown. Base qualities are not at hand, and no much larger clone is one base apart. The library relied on the immunoSEQ multiplex PCR assay. The multiplex PCR relied on a mix of 60 forward primers for TCR Vbeta segments and 13 reverse primers for TCR Jbeta segments. The CDR3 region of rearranged TCR beta genes was amplified from genomic DNA with a multiplex PCR assay. On the Illumina HiSeq System, the amplified TCR beta libraries were sequenced as 87-base-pair reads. Per the authors' processing: A later analysis tallied tens of millions of unique TCR beta chains across the 666 repertoires, and around 10 million of those chains were shared by two or more donors. To remove PCR and sequencing errors, raw reads were error-corrected and collapsed into unique sequences using a nearest-neighbor algorithm that merged closely related sequences. To assign V, D and J gene segments, CDR3 sequences were aligned to IMGT reference sequences. For a sequence to be retained, a match of at least six nucleotides was required to both a V gene segment and a J gene segment. Rearrangements were called productive when the CDR3 lacked stop codons and stayed in frame with V and J; all others were non-productive. Following IMGT convention, CDR3 was defined as the stretch from the second conserved V-encoded cysteine to the conserved J-encoded phenylalanine. In an earlier analysis of around 600 of the donors, sequences lacking an unambiguous match to a single V gene segment were excluded. An earlier analysis of about 590 of the donors classified V segments as functional when productive rearrangements were above 56.7% and as segregating when the standard deviation between donors was above 5%. A statistical classification framework was built to diagnose cytomegalovirus status from the catalog of TCR beta chain sequences. A later analysis assigned V and J genes by comparing TCR nucleotide sequences with IMGT/GENE-DB human TR gene sequences. A later analysis assigned CDR3 sequences and most-parsimonious VDJ recombination scenarios with the TCRdist pipeline. In a later analysis, every TCR beta chain was defined by the combination of its CDR3 amino acid sequence and its V-gene family, and reads without a unique V-gene family were dropped. To address suspected cross-contamination and a sequencing artifact, a later analysis removed roughly 580 highly shared, low-generation-probability nucleotide sequences. A later analysis calculated a clonal expansion index for each public chain from normalized within-repertoire ranks of inferred template counts. Generation probabilities in a later analysis came from a VDJ recombination model fitted to out-of-frame rearrangements, and those results were checked against IGoR. In a later analysis, TCR-TCR, TCR-HLA and TCR-CMV co-occurrence was scored with hypergeometric tests, and a repertoire-size bias correction was applied to TCR pairs. A later analysis estimated false discovery rates by permuting HLA or CMV assignments 20 times. In a later analysis, co-occurring TCRs were grouped with DBSCAN, and TCRdist sequence similarity was added when clustering was performed within HLA-allele-positive subsets. Repertoires with fewer than 30,000 or more than 120,000 public chains were left out of co-occurrence clustering, as were a few repertoires with anomalous nucleotide sharing. TCRdb retrieved this table from immuneACCESS and kept in-frame rearrangements only. Not all clones are present; in checked studies, unresolved V genes account for under half, and no reason is known for the remainder. That table gives V, J and clone size, and the DNA gave D and trimming. Counted in this sample were 90,000 to 150,000 clones; more than 60% of them appeared once. 4.1% of the sample comes from the top ten.

This sample was taken from a study of cytomegalovirus exposure and HLA in healthy donors (dated by TCRdb to the late 2010s). As for the study more broadly: According to an earlier analysis of a few hundred of the donors, roughly 180 million T cells yielded 90 million to 130 million unique TCR beta sequences and about 300 Gb of sequence data. In a later analysis, previously published TCR beta repertoires from 666 donors were re-analyzed and high-resolution HLA genotyping was added so that TCR occurrence patterns could be studied. To predict cytomegalovirus infection status, the study combined high-throughput TCR immunosequencing, statistical association of individual TCRs with disease status, and machine learning. Both class I and class II loci were covered by HLA typing, at four-digit resolution. On average, around 200,000 unique TCR beta nucleotide sequences were sequenced per donor among fewer than 500 genotyped donors of the cohort, with roughly 18% of those sequences being non-productive. Donor age, sex, ethnicity and CMV serostatus were compiled alongside the repertoire data. The number of typed donors differed by locus: roughly 629-630 for A, B, C, DRB1 and DQB1; some 540 for DQA1; approximately 610 for DPA1; and about 450 for DPB1. A later genetic analysis used genome-wide SNP genotypes for about 65% of the 666 donors, treating that subset as a discovery cohort. Every repertoire in the discovery cohort had been generated on one and the same sequencing platform. The study profiled the T cell repertoires of about 640 subjects by immunosequencing and related them to cytomegalovirus serostatus. Rather than using new phenotypic data, the later analysis identified candidate immune exposures from TCR beta sequences and from how often those sequences occurred across donors. An earlier analysis of fewer than 700 of the donors applied high-throughput TCR beta sequencing to assess whether each TCR beta V gene segment acted as functional or pseudogenic. Because of strong linkage in the cohort, roughly five DR-DQ haplotypes were treated as single units for association and clustering. The study was designed to test whether signatures of past pathogen exposure could be identified by cataloging public T cell receptors. Roughly 310 gigabases of sequencing data and approximately 93 million unique TCR sequences were included in an early release covering several hundred HLA-typed donors. In addition to the first cohort of roughly 670 subjects, a separate validation cohort of 100 to 150 different subjects was used. The genetic ancestry cluster associated with self-reported Caucasian donors included about 81% of the 300 to 450 genotyped donors. General findings and caveats noted by the study authors: Sequencing depth was assumed to be roughly uniform across donors in the presence/absence analyses, though that assumption may not hold. The sequencing pipeline was judged likely to have produced a cluster of highly shared sequence variants as a technical artifact. In this cohort, only TCR beta chains were sequenced, and detectable features were limited by the absence of alpha or paired-chain data. While some public TCRs were present in many individuals, most TCR sequences turned up only very rarely across donors. The 87-base-pair reads could not distinguish some IMGT-functional V segments, including TRBV6-2 and TRBV6-3, so those segments were excluded. When HLA alleles, especially DR and DQ, strongly co-occurred, attributing TCR associations to individual alleles was difficult. A later genetic analysis reported fewer N-insertions in productive TCRs among donors in an Asian-associated ancestry cluster than the approximately 700-donor mean. In a later analysis, HLA-associated TCR beta chains were found to be more clonally expanded and to have lower generation probabilities than equally common non-associated chains. According to the authors, the approach could potentially be generalized to other disease states and immunological phenotypes. The classifier was reported to diagnose cytomegalovirus status with high specificity and sensitivity in both the original cohort and the validation cohort. The study gave a list of 150 to 200 TCR beta chains associated with cytomegalovirus. An association between a missense DCLRE1C variant and V-gene and J-gene trimming of TCR beta chains was found in a later genetic analysis and replicated in an independent cohort. The earlier analysis of approximately 540 of the donors excluded 15 to 20 rarely observed V segments, including chromosome 9 orphons, because counts were too low. Because HLA typing was unavailable for some donors at each locus, only the typed subset was used in association tests. Broadly in line with IMGT annotations, most TCR beta V segments showed up in productive rearrangements about 87% or about 30% of the time in an earlier analysis of under 700 of the donors. Specific HLA alleles were associated with over 15,000 TCR beta sequences at a false discovery rate of 0.05 in a later analysis. Most CMV-associated TCR beta chains appeared to be HLA-restricted in a later analysis, and the HLA associations seemed to be driven largely by CMV exposure. According to a later analysis, parvovirus B19, influenza, CMV and Epstein-Barr virus appeared linked to several top co-occurrence clusters. Linkage disequilibrium might explain the correlated functional status among segregating V segments, but an unknown experimental factor could not be ruled out. In vitro tests confirmed that three of the cytomegalovirus-associated TCR beta chains recognize cytomegalovirus antigens. A further reported finding was that TCR beta sequences accurately predicted the HLA-A and HLA-B alleles for most subjects in the first cohort. In a later analysis, TCR association rates were found to vary across HLA loci, with the most associated TCRs seen for DRB1 alleles and the fewest for HLA-C alleles. For the cohort, immune exposure information was limited to CMV serostatus.

From the cysteine through the phenylalanine, the CDR3 covers 14 amino acids. CDR3 DNA is the only sequence kept; it has 42 bases, read in frame from the first base. CDR1 MNHEY and CDR2 SVGAGI were looked up in the germline V gene. From V the trimming removes 5 bases and from J it removes 3 bases, while the gene matches leave 5 bases of the junction unaccounted for. The cohort consisted of 600 to 700 healthy bone marrow donors. Cohort members were all nominally healthy when sampled, although unrecorded immune exposures were likely present. The donor was CMV seronegative and was included in the group of a few hundred seronegative cohort members. A peripheral blood sample was provided by each donor, and peripheral blood mononuclear cells were used for TCR beta sequencing. Genomic DNA extraction from the blood cell samples was performed with the Qiagen DNeasy Blood Extraction Kit.

The V and J segments used are TRBV6-5 and TRBJ2-7; 9 middle bases align to TRBD1. What was sequenced was PBMCs. This clonotype was sampled from a woman aged 40 to 55 in good health and CMV-seronegative. This receptor has the CDR3 CASSRVTGGYEQYF. The bases are TGTGCCAGCAGTCGCGTGACAGGGGGCTACGAGCAGTACTTC.